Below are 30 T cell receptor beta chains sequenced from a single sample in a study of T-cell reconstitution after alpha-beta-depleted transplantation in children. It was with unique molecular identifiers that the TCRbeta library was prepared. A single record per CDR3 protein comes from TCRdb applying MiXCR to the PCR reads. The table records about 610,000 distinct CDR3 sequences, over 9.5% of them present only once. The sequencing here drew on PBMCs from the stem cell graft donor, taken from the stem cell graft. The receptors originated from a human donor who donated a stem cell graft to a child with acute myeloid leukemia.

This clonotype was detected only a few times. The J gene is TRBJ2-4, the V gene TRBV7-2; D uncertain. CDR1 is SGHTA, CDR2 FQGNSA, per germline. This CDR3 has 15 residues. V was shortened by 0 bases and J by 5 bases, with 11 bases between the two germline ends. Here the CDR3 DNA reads TGTGCCAGCAGCTTAGCGGGTGGCACTCAAAACATTCAGTACTTC. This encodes CASSLAGGTQNIQYF.

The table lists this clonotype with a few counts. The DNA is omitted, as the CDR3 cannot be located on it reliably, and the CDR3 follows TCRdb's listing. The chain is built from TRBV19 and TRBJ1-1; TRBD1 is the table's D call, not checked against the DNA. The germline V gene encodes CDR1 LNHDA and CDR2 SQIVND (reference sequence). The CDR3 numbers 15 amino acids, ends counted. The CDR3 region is CASKVSGQGQAEAFF.

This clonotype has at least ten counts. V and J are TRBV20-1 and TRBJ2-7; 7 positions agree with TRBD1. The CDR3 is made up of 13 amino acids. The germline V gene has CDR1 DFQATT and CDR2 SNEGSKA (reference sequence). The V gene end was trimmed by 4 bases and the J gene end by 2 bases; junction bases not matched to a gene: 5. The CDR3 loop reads CSAKAQGAYEQYF. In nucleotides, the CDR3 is TGCAGTGCTAAGGCTCAGGGGGCCTACGAGCAGTACTTC.

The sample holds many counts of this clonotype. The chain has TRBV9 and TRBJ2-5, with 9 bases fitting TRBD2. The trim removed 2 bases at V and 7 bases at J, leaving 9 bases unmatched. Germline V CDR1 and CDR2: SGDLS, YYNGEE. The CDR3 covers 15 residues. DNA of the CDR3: TGTGCCAGCAGCGTCGATCCTAGCGGGATCGTGACCCAGTACTTC. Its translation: CASSVDPSGIVTQYF.

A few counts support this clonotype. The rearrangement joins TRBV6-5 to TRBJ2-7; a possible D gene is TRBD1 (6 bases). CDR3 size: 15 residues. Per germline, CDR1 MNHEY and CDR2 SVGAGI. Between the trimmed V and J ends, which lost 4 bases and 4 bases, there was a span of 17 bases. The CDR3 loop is CASSSPAAGDYEQYF. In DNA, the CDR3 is TGTGCCAGCAGTTCGCCGGCGGCAGGGGATTACGAGCAGTACTTC.

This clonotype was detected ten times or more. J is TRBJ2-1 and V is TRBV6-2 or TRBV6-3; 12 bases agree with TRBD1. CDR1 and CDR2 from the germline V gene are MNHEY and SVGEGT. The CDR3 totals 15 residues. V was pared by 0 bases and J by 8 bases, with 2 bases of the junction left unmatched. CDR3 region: CASSYSGQGAYEQFF. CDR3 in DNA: TGTGCCAGCAGTTACTCGGGACAGGGGGCCTATGAGCAGTTCTTC.

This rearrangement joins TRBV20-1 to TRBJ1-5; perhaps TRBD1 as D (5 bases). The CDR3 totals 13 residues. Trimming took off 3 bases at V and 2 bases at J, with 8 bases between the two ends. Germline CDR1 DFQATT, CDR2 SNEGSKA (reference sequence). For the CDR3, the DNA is TGCAGTGCTAGCGGGACTCGCAATCAGCCCCAGCATTTT. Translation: CSASGTRNQPQHF.

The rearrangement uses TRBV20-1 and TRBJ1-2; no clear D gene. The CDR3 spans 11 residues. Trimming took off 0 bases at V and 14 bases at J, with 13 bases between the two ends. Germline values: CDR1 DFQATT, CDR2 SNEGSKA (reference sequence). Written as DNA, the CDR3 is TGCAGTGCTAGAGAGGTGCCCTTTTGGACCTTC. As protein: CSAREVPFWTF.

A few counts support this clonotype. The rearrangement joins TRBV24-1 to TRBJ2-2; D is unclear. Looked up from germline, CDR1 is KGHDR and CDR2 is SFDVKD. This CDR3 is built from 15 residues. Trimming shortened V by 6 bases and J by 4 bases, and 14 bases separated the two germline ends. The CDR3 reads CATSRRESVTGELFF. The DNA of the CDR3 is TGTGCCACCAGTCGTAGGGAAAGTGTCACCGGGGAGCTGTTTTTT.

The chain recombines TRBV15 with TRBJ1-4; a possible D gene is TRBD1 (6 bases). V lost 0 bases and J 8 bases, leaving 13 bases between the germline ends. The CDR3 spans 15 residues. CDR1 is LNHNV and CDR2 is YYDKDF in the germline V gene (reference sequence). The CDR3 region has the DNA TGTGCCACCAGCAGAGATACAGGGAAGGGCGAAAAACTGTTTTTT. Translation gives CATSRDTGKGEKLFF.

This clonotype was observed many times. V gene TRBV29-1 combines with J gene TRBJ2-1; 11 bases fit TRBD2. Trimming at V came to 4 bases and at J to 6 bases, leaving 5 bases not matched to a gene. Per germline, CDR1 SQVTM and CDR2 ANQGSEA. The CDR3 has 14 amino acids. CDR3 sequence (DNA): TGCAGCGTTGTAGGGACTAGCGGTATCAATGAGCAGTTCTTC. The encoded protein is CSVVGTSGINEQFF.

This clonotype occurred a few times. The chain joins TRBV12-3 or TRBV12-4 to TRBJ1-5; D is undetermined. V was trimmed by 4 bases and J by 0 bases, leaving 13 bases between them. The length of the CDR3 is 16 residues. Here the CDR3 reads CASSSTPGDSNQPQHF. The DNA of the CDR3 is TGTGCCAGCAGTTCCACCCCCGGTGATAGCAATCAGCCCCAGCATTTT.

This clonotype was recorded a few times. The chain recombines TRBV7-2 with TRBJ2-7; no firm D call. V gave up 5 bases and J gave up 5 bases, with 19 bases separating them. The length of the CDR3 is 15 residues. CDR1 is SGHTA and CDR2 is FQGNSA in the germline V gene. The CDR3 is CASSRVAVSTDEQYF. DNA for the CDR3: TGTGCCAGCAGCCGGGTGGCAGTTTCCACTGACGAGCAGTACTTC.

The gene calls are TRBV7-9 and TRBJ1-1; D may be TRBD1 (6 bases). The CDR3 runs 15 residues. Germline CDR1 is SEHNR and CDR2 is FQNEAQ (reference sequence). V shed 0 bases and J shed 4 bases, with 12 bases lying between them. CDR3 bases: TGTGCCAGCAGCTTAGCGCAGGGGAGGACCACTGAAGCTTTCTTT. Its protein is CASSLAQGRTTEAFF.

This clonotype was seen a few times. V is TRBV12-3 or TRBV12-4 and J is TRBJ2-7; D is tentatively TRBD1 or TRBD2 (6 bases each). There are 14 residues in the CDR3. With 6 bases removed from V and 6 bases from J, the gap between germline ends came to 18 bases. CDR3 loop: CASSVGGTLFEQYF. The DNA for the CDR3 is TGTGCCAGCAGCGTAGGGGGGACCCTCTTCGAGCAGTACTTC.

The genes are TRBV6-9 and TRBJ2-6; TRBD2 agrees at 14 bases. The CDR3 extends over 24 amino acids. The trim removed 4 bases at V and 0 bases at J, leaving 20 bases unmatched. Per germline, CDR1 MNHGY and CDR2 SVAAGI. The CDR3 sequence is CASSSIRLAGGPHRPFSGANVLTF. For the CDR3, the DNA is TGTGCCAGCAGTTCGATTCGACTAGCGGGAGGGCCTCACAGACCTTTCTCTGGGGCCAACGTCCTGACTTTC.

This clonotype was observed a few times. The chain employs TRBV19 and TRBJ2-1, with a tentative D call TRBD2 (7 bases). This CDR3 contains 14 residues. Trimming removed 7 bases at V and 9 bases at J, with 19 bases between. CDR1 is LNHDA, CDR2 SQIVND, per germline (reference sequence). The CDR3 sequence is CASTIGGGAGEQFF. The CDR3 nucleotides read TGTGCCAGTACCATTGGGGGGGGGGCAGGTGAGCAGTTCTTC.

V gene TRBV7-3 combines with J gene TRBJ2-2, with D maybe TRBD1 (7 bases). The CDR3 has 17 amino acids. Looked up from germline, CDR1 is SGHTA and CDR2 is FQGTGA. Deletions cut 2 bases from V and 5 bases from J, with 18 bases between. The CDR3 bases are TGTGCCAGCAGCTTACAGACAGGGACTCTCAGGACCGGGGAGCTGTTTTTT. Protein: CASSLQTGTLRTGELFF.

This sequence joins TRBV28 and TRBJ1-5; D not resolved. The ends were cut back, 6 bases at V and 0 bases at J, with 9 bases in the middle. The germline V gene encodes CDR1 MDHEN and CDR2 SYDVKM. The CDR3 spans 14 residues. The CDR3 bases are TGTGCCAGCAGGATACATCTTAGCAATCAGCCCCAGCATTTT. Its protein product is CASRIHLSNQPQHF.

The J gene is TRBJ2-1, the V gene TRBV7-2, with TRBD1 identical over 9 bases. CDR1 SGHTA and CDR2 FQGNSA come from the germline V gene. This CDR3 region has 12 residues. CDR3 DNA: TGTGTAAACAGGGGGCAGTACAATGAGCAGTTCTTC. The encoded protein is CVNRGQYNEQFF.

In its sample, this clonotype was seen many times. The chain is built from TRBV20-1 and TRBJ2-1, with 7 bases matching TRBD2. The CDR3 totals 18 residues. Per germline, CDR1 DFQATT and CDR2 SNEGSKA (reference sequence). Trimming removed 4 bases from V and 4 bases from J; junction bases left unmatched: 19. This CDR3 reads CSATESPRAGEWYNEQFF. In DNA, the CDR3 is TGCAGTGCTACGGAGTCCCCCAGGGCGGGAGAATGGTACAATGAGCAGTTCTTC.

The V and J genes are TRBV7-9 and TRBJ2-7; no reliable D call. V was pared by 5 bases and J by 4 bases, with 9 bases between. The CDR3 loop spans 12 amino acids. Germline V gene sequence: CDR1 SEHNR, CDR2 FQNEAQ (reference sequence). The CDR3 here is CASSRSEYEQYF. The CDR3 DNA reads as TGTGCCAGCAGCCGCAGTGAGTACGAGCAGTACTTC.

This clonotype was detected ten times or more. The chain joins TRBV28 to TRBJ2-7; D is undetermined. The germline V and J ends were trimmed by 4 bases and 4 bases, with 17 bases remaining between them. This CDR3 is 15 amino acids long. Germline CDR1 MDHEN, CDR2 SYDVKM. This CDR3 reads CASSSVGSVGYEQYF. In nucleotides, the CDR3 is TGTGCCAGCAGTTCGGTGGGCAGTGTGGGTTACGAGCAGTACTTC.

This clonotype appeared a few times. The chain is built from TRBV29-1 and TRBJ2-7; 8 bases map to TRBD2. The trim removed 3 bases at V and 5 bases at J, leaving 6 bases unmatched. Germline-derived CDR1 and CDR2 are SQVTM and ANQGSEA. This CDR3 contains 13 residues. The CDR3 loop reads CSVDSGLAHEQYF. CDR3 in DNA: TGCAGCGTTGACAGCGGACTAGCCCACGAGCAGTACTTC.

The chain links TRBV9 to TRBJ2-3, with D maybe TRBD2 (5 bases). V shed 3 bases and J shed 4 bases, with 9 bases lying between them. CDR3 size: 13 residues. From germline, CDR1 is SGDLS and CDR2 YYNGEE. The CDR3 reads CASSGLGADTQYF. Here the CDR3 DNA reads TGTGCCAGCAGCGGCCTCGGGGCAGATACGCAGTATTTT.

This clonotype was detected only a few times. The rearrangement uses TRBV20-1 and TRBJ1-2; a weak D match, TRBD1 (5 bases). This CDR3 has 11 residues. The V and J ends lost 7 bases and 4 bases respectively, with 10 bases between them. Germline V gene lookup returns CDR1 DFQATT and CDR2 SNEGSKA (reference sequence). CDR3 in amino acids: CSVQDSYGYTF. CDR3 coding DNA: TGCAGTGTTCAAGACAGCTATGGCTACACCTTC.

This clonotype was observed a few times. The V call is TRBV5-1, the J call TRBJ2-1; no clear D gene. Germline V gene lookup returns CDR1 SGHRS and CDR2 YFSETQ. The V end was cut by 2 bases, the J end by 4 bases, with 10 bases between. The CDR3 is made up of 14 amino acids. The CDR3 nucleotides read TGCGCCAGCAGCTTAACGGGTCCTTACAATGAGCAGTTCTTC. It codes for CASSLTGPYNEQFF.

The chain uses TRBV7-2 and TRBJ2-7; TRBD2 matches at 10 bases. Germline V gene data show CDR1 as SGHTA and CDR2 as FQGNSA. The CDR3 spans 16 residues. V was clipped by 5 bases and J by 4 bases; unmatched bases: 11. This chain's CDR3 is CASSPLAGDRQYEQYF. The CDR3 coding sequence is TGTGCCAGCAGCCCCCTAGCGGGAGATCGACAATACGAGCAGTACTTC.

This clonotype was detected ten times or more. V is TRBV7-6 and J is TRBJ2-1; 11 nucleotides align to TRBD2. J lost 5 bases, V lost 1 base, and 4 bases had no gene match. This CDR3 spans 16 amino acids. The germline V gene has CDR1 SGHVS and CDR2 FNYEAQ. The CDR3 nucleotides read TGTGCCAGCAGCTTAGGAACTAGCGGGAGTAACAATGAGCAGTTCTTC. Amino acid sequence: CASSLGTSGSNNEQFF.

CDR3 bases: TGCGCCAGCAGCGGGGACTTGTACAATGAGCAGTTCTTC. This codes for CASSGDLYNEQFF. The rearrangement uses TRBV5-1 and TRBJ2-1; the D gene is possibly TRBD2 (6 bases). Trimming shortened V by 4 bases and J by 4 bases, and 9 bases separated the two germline ends. CDR1 and CDR2 (germline): SGHRS, YFSETQ. The CDR3 spans 13 residues.